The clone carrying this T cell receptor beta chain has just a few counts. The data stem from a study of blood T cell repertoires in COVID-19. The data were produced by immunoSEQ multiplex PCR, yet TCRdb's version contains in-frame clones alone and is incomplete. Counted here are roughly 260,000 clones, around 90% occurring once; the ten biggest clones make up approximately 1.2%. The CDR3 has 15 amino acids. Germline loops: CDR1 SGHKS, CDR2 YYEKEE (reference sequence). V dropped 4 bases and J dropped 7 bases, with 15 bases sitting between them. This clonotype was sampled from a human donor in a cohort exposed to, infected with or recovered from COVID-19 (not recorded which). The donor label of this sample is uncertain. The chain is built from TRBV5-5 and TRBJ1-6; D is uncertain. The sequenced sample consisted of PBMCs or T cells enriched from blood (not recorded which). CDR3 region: CASSPSGISNSPLHF. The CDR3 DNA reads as TGTGCCAGCAGCCCGAGCGGGATATCAAATTCACCCCTCCACTTT.